This T cell receptor (beta chain) was identified during a study of Ad26.COV2.S vaccination and SARS-CoV-2 variants. Whole-study context: Ad26.COV2.S arm of COV1001 included the donor. Study results and caveats: While placebo recipients had lower spike-specific TCR breadth, vaccine recipients had more. In TCR breadth and depth analyses, total T cell responses may have been underestimated.

Germline V gene lookup returns CDR1 MNHEY and CDR2 SVGAGI. This CDR3 spans 13 amino acids. The ends lost 2 bases at V and 7 bases at J; junction bases unmatched: 3. Only in-frame clones appear in the TCRdb table, and some are missing; sequencing was by immunoSEQ multiplex PCR. The sample lists about 390,000 clones; about 88% were seen once. Described treatment: about 20 received Ad26.COV2.S at low or high dose, single or two shots; about 5 received placebo; per-sample allocation not given. On day 63 after the first injection, vaccine and placebo recipients gave samples. As for this clone: Its antigen is not known.

The receptor was derived from a person between 18 and 59 years old who received the Ad26.COV2.S COVID-19 vaccine or a placebo. This sequence joins TRBV6-5 and TRBJ1-2; 8 bases are shared with TRBD1. Sequences were derived from peripheral blood, sampled in a trial of Ad26.COV2.S vaccine versus placebo. The CDR3 reads CASSYRQGIGYTF. The CDR3 DNA follows: TGTGCCAGCAGTTACCGACAGGGGATTGGCTACACCTTC.